This T cell receptor (beta chain) was retrieved from a study of T cell responses to AZD1222 COVID-19 vaccine. Points on this clone: Its antigen is undetermined.

Study outcomes and limitations: Seropositive AZD1222 recipients at baseline numbered only 6 or 7. An increase in Spike-specific TCR breadth and depth was observed after two AZD1222 doses. The sample set comprised mostly white British donors with more females, and clonal diversity was possibly underestimated.

Second-dose intervals of approximately 4 or approximately 12 weeks were pooled. Sequencing used immunoSEQ multiplex PCR; TCRdb keeps in-frame clones, though not all of them. The sample yields more than 100,000 clones, 85% to 95% seen once. The CDR3 is 14 residues long. V was pared by 5 bases and J by 10 bases, with 20 bases between. Germline CDR1 reads LNHDA; CDR2 reads SQIVND (reference sequence). This clonotype originated in an adult who received the AZD1222 COVID-19 vaccine. This rearrangement joins TRBV19 to TRBJ1-1, with D perhaps matching TRBD1 (5 bases). Here the sequenced sample was peripheral blood, taken 28 days after the second AZD1222 dose. The CDR3 DNA is TGTGCCAGTAGTCTACCGGGACGAGTGATCCGAGCTTTCTTT. Translation gives CASSLPGRVIRAFF.